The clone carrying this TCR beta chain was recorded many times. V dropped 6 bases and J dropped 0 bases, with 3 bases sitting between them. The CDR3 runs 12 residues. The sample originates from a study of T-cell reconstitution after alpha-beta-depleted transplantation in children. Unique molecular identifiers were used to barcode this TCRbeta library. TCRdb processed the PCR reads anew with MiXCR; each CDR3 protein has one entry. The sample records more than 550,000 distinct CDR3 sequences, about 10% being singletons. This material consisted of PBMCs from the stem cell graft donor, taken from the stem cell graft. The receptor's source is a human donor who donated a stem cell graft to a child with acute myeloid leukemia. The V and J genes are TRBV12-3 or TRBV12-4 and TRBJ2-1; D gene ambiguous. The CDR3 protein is CASRSSYNEQFF. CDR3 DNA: TGTGCCAGCAGGAGCTCCTACAATGAGCAGTTCTTC.